This TCR beta chain is from a study of shared clonotypes between healthy human individuals. Measured with immunoSEQ multiplex PCR; TCRdb has only the in-frame clones, and not every one. The data contain approximately 440,000 clones, around 77% of them singletons. V gave up 1 base and J gave up 3 bases; unmatched junction bases: 6. This CDR3 has 16 residues. CDR1 SGHTA and CDR2 FQGNSA come from the germline V gene. This clone was seen once. The gene calls are TRBV7-2 and TRBJ2-1, with 7 nucleotides matching TRBD2. Sequencing used PBMCs. The receptor was derived from a woman aged 40 to 50 in good health. Some clones in this sample may be carry-over from other donors' samples. CDR3: CASSLGVAGRYNEQFF. The CDR3 DNA is TGTGCCAGCAGCTTAGGCGTAGCGGGCCGCTACAATGAGCAGTTCTTC.